The TCR beta chain described here comes from a study of OX40 agonist ivuxolimab in advanced cancers. Collection of blood occurred at baseline, at cycle 4 day 1, and at cycle 7 day 1. Measured with immunoSEQ multiplex PCR; TCRdb has only the in-frame clones, and not every one. Of about 71,000 clones detected, about 83% appear once; the ten largest clones hold around 0.75%. The V gene's germline CDR1 is SGHVS and CDR2 FQNEAQ. The trim removed 5 bases at V and 7 bases at J, leaving 14 bases unmatched. The CDR3 extends over 16 amino acids. The chain combines TRBV7-8 with TRBJ2-1; 7 bases agree with TRBD1. The sequence was obtained from an adult with an advanced solid tumor such as melanoma, head and neck, liver or kidney cancer. The material sequenced was CD4+ or CD8+ T cells sorted from blood, taken in a trial of the OX40 agonist ivuxolimab. CDR3 in amino acids: CASSPRRQGNLNEQFF. The CDR3 region has the DNA TGTGCCAGCAGCCCCCGACGACAGGGAAATTTAAATGAGCAGTTCTTC.